These 20 T cell receptor beta chains share one sample of origin, sequenced in a study of T cells in Graves' hyperthyroidism and ophthalmopathy. From RNA transcripts, TCR beta CDR3 regions were amplified. When the TCR CDR3 underwent first-round RT-PCR, the HTBI primer set was used. TCRdb recomputed calls from the multiplex PCR reads with MiXCR, one row per CDR3 protein. The table includes 540,000 or so distinct CDR3 sequences, about a sixth detected once. Sequenced material: blood. These receptors were taken from a woman aged 25-40 years with Graves' hyperthyroidism.

With respect to this clonotype: A much larger clone differs from this one at a single base, so this may be a read error. The genes are TRBV11-2 and TRBJ2-7, with 7 bases matching TRBD1. The V segment lost 5 bases and the J segment 0 bases; nucleotides outside the gene matches: 13. Germline-derived CDR1 and CDR2 are SGHAT and FQNNGV. The CDR3 totals 17 residues. The CDR3 bases are TGTGCCAGCAGCACAAGATCCGGGACAGAGACCTCCTACGAGCAGTACTTC. It translates to CASSTRSGTETSYEQYF.

This chain joins TRBV5-1 and TRBJ1-2; tentative D call: TRBD1 (5 bases). The CDR3 extends over 14 amino acids. Trimming cost V 4 bases and J 8 bases, with 18 bases left between them. The germline CDR1 and CDR2 sequences are SGHRS and YFSETQ. CDR3 sequence: CASSPGQGEGGYTF. For the CDR3, the DNA is TGCGCCAGCAGCCCGGGGCAGGGAGAAGGGGGCTACACCTTC.

A word on this clonotype: Since a much larger clone is just one base distant, this may be a read error. CDR3 loop: CSASTRESSYNEQYF. Written as DNA, the CDR3 is TGCAGTGCTAGCACGCGGGAGTCTTCCTACAATGAGCAGTACTTC. V is TRBV20-1 and J is TRBJ2-1; TRBD2 agrees at 7 bases. The tail of the sequence fits TRBJ2-7 better, so the J call may be wrong. The germline V gene has CDR1 DFQATT and CDR2 SNEGSKA (reference sequence). The CDR3 runs 15 residues.

This chain uses TRBV6-2 or TRBV6-3 with TRBJ2-5; tentatively, D is TRBD1 (6 bases). Trimming took off 6 bases at V and 4 bases at J, with 12 bases between the two ends. Germline lookup yields CDR1 MNHEY and CDR2 SVGEGT. The CDR3 sequence is 13 residues long. The CDR3 DNA reads as TGTGCCAGCAGCCGGACAGCCCGAGAGACCCAGTACTTC. It codes for CASSRTARETQYF.

There are a few counts of this clonotype. This chain connects TRBV10-3 to TRBJ2-2; 11 positions match TRBD1. Germline values: CDR1 ENHRY, CDR2 SYGVKD. This CDR3 has 14 amino acids. V lost 4 bases and J lost 7; bases outside the gene matches: 2. The CDR3 DNA sequence: TGTGCCATCAGTGTGGACAGGGGGCGCGGGGAGCTGTTTTTT. Protein product: CAISVDRGRGELFF.

This chain joins TRBV18 and TRBJ2-3; tentative D call: TRBD2 (6 bases). The CDR3 is 15 residues long. The V end was cut by 5 bases, the J end by 6 bases, with 18 bases between. The germline V gene encodes CDR1 KGHSH and CDR2 LQKENI. For the CDR3, the DNA is TGTGCCAGCTCAGAGCCAACGGGAGAGGGGGATACGCAGTATTTT. Its protein product is CASSEPTGEGDTQYF.

This clonotype was detected many times. The CDR3 loop reads CSALGTFYEQYF. The CDR3 bases are TGCAGTGCACTCGGGACATTCTACGAGCAGTACTTC. The V gene is TRBV20-1, the J gene TRBJ2-7; the D gene is possibly TRBD1 (6 bases). This CDR3 is built from 12 residues. Between the trimmed V and J ends, which lost 6 bases and 3 bases, there was a span of 12 bases. The V gene's germline CDR1 is DFQATT and CDR2 SNEGSKA (reference sequence).

This clonotype was counted ten times or more. The chain recombines TRBV6-1 with TRBJ2-7; TRBD2 matches at 7 bases. The CDR3 is 15 amino acids. Germline-derived CDR1 and CDR2 are MNHNS and SASEGT. The V and J ends lost 5 bases and 3 bases, in that order; junction bases with no gene match: 10. The CDR3 DNA reads TGTGCCAGCAGTCGGAGGGGCGGGAGTAACTACGAGCAGTACTTC. This gives the protein CASSRRGGSNYEQYF.

This chain uses TRBV6-1 with TRBJ1-5; D perhaps matches TRBD1 (5 bases). The germline V gene encodes CDR1 MNHNS and CDR2 SASEGT. The CDR3 sequence is 14 residues long. Trimming left V 6 bases short and J 7 bases short, with 16 bases between. CDR3 coding DNA: TGTGCCAGCAGCTTGGGGCCGGGGAAGCAGCCCCAGCATTTT. It codes for CASSLGPGKQPQHF.

In this sample, this clonotype turned up many times. This chain joins TRBV28 and TRBJ1-4; tentative D call: TRBD1 (5 bases). Deletions cut 6 bases from V and 7 bases from J, with 15 bases between. The CDR3 runs 14 residues. In germline, CDR1 is MDHEN, CDR2 SYDVKM. Written as DNA, the CDR3 is TGTGCCAGCAGCCAAAGGGGAGTCGGTGAAAAACTGTTTTTT. Its protein is CASSQRGVGEKLFF.

This clonotype was picked up a small number of times. The chain joins TRBV18 to TRBJ1-1; D call uncertain. The CDR3 has 14 amino acids. Per germline, CDR1 KGHSH and CDR2 LQKENI. V was pared by 3 bases and J by 3 bases, with 11 bases between. CDR3 sequence (DNA): TGTGCCAGCTCACCCCGAGTAGGGTACACTGAAGCTTTCTTT. Translation gives CASSPRVGYTEAFF.

This chain connects TRBV27 to TRBJ2-2; D tentatively reads TRBD1 or TRBD2 (5 bases each). Trimming removed 8 bases from V and 4 bases from J, with 11 bases in between. From germline, CDR1 is MNHEY and CDR2 SMNVEV (reference sequence). The CDR3 covers 13 residues. In nucleotides, the CDR3 is TGTGCCAGCTCCGGGACCTTCACCGGGGAGCTGTTTTTT. Its translation: CASSGTFTGELFF.

This clonotype was observed at least ten times. The chain joins TRBV11-2 to TRBJ2-1; the match to TRBD2 covers 10 bases. The trim removed 1 base at V and 4 bases at J, leaving 10 bases unmatched. The CDR3 is 18 amino acids. Per the germline V gene, CDR1 is SGHAT and CDR2 is FQNNGV. The CDR3 DNA follows: TGTGCCAGCAGCTTAGTGGTCTCTAGCGGGAGTAGGTACAATGAGCAGTTCTTC. This translates into CASSLVVSSGSRYNEQFF.

This clonotype appeared many times. The chain has TRBV12-3 or TRBV12-4 and TRBJ2-7; weak D call: TRBD1 (6 bases). The CDR3 length is 13 residues. The V gene lost 3 bases and the J gene lost 2 bases, with 8 bases spanning the gap. The CDR3 DNA reads as TGTGCCAGCAGTTTTGACAGGACCTACGAGCAGTACTTC. Encoded protein: CASSFDRTYEQYF.

This clonotype showed up just a few times. The chain combines TRBV4-1 with TRBJ2-1; no definite D call. Germline lookup yields CDR1 MGHRA and CDR2 YSYEKL. Trimming shortened V by 7 bases and J by 2 bases, and 15 bases separated the two germline ends. The CDR3 totals 15 residues. For the CDR3, the DNA is TGCGCCAGCACCTTGAAGGAGCCCACCTACAATGAGCAGTTCTTC. This codes for CASTLKEPTYNEQFF.

This chain connects TRBV7-8 to TRBJ2-5, with 7 bases lining up with TRBD1. V trimming: 5 bases; J trimming: 4 bases; junction bases outside the gene matches: 10. Germline CDR1 SGHVS, CDR2 FQNEAQ. This CDR3 is built from 15 residues. The CDR3 region is CASSTTTGDGETQYF. The CDR3 DNA follows: TGTGCCAGCAGCACGACTACAGGGGATGGAGAGACCCAGTACTTC.

This chain uses TRBV5-1 with TRBJ2-1, with D possibly TRBD1 on 5 matching bases. Germline loops: CDR1 SGHRS, CDR2 YFSETQ. CDR3 length equals 16 residues. The V and J ends lost 4 bases and 2 bases respectively, with 16 bases between them. The CDR3 bases are TGCGCCAGCAGCAGCCTCCGACAGACCCCCTACAATGAGCAGTTCTTC. This translates into CASSSLRQTPYNEQFF.

The rearrangement uses TRBV20-1 and TRBJ2-2; 12 bases match TRBD2. This CDR3 is built from 17 residues. The junction had 7 bases not matched to a gene; V was cut back by 0 bases and J by 5 bases. Germline CDR1 reads DFQATT; CDR2 reads SNEGSKA (reference sequence). The CDR3 coding sequence is TGCAGTGCTAGAGAACCGACTAGCGGGAGTGGGACCGGGGAGCTGTTTTTT. Encoded protein: CSAREPTSGSGTGELFF.

There are many counts of this clonotype. This chain connects TRBV11-2 to TRBJ2-7; D not resolved. Between the trimmed V and J ends, which lost 5 bases and 7 bases, there was a span of 21 bases. The CDR3 extends over 15 amino acids. The V gene's germline CDR1 is SGHAT and CDR2 FQNNGV. The CDR3 reads CASSLGKAFSTEQYF. In DNA form, the CDR3 reads TGTGCCAGCAGCCTAGGAAAGGCCTTTTCTACTGAGCAGTACTTC.

V usage is TRBV6-2 or TRBV6-3 and J usage is TRBJ2-7; TRBD2 matches at 11 bases. The CDR3 loop spans 17 amino acids. Germline-derived CDR1 and CDR2 are MNHEY and SVGEGT. V gave up 2 bases and J gave up 3 bases; unmatched junction bases: 9. The CDR3 sequence is CASSYRFTSGSDYEQYF. CDR3 nucleotide sequence: TGTGCCAGCAGTTACCGATTTACTAGCGGGAGTGACTACGAGCAGTACTTC.